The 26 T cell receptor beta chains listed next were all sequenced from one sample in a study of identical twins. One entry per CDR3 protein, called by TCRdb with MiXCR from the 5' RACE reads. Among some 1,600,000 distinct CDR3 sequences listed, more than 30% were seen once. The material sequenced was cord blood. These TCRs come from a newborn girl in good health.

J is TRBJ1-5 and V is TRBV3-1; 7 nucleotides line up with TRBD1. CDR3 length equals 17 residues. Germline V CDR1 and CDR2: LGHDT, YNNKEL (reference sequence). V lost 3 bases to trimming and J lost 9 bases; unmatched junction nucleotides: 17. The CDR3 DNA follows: TGTGCCAGCAGCCAGTGGCCCGACAGGGACCCTCTTTGGCCCCAGCATTTT. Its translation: CASSQWPDRDPLWPQHF.

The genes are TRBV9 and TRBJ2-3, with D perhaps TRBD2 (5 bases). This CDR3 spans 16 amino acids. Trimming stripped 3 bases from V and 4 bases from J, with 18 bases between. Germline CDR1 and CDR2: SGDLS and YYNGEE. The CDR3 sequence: CASSAIVGEVADTQYF. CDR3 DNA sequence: TGTGCCAGCAGCGCCATAGTGGGAGAGGTCGCAGATACGCAGTATTTT. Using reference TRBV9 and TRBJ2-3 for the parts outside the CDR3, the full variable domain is DSGVTQTPKHLITATGQRVTLRCSPRSGDLSVYWYQQSLDQGLQFLIQYYNGEERAKGNILERFSAQQFPDLHSELNLSSLELGDSALYFCASSAIVGEVADTQYFGPGTRLTVL.

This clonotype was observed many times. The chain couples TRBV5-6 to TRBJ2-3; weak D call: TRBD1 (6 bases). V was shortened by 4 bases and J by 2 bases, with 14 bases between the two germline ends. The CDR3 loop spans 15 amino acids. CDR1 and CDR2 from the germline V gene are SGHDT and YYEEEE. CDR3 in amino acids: CASSGGHPYTDTQYF. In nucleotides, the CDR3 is TGTGCCAGCAGCGGGGGACACCCGTACACAGATACGCAGTATTTT.

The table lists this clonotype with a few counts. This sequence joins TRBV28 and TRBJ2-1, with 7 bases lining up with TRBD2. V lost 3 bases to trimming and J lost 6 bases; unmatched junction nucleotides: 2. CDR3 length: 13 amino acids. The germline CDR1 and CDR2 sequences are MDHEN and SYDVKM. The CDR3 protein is CASSFLAANEQFF. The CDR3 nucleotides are TGTGCCAGCAGTTTCCTAGCGGCCAATGAGCAGTTCTTC. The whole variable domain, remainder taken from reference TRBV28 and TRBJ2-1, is DVKVTQSSRYLVKRTGEKVFLECVQDMDHENMFWYRQDPGLGLRLIYFSYDVKMKEKGDIPEGYSVSREKKERFSLILESASTNQTSMYLCASSFLAANEQFFGPGTRLTVL.

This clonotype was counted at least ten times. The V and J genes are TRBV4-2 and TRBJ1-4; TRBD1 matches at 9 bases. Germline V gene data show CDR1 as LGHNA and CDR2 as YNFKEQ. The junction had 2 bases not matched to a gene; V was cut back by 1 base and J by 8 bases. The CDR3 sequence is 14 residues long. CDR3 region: CASSQGTGDEKLFF. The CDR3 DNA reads TGTGCCAGCAGCCAAGGGACAGGGGACGAAAAACTGTTTTTT.

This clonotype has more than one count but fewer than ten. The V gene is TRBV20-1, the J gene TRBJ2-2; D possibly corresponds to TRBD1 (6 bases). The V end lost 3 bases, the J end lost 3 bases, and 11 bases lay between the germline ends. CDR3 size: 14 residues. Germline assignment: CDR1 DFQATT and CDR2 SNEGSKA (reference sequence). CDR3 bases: TGCAGTGCTAGGCGTCAGGGGCACACCGGGGAGCTGTTTTTT. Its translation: CSARRQGHTGELFF.

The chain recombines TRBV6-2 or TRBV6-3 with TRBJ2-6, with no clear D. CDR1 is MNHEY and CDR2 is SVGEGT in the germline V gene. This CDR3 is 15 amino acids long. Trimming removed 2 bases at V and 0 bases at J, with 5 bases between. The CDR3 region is CASSYPFSGANVLTF. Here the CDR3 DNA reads TGTGCCAGCAGTTACCCCTTCTCTGGGGCCAACGTCCTGACTTTC.

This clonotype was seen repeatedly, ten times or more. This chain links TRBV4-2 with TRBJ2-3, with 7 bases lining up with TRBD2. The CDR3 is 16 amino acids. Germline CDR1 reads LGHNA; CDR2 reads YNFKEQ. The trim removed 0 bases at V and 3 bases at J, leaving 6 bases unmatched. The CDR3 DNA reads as TGTGCCAGCAGCCAAGATATGGCGGGAGCGACAGATACGCAGTATTTT. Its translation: CASSQDMAGATDTQYF.

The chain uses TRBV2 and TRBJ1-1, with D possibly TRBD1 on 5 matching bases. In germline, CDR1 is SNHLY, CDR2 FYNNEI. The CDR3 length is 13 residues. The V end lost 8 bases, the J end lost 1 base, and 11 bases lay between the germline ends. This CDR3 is CASGGGENTEAFF. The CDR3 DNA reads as TGTGCCAGCGGGGGAGGGGAGAACACTGAAGCTTTCTTT.

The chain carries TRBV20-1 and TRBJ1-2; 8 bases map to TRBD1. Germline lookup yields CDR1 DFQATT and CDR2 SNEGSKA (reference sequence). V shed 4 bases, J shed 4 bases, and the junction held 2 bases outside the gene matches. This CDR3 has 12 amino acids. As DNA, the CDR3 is TGCAGTGCTACTGACAGGGGCTATGGCTACACCTTC. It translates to CSATDRGYGYTF.

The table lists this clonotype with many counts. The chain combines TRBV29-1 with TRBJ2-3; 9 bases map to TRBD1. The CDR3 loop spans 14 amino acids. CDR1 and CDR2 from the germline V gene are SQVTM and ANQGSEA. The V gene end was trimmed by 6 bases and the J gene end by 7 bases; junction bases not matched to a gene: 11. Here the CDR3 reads CSVGTGTGAYTQYF. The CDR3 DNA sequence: TGCAGCGTCGGGACAGGGACGGGGGCGTATACGCAGTATTTT.

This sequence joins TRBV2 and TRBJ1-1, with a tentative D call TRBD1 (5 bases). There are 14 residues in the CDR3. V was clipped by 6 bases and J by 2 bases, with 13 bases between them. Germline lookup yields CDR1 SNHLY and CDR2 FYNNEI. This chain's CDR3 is CASSRREFNTEAFF. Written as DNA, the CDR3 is TGTGCCAGCAGCCGCAGGGAGTTTAACACTGAAGCTTTCTTT.

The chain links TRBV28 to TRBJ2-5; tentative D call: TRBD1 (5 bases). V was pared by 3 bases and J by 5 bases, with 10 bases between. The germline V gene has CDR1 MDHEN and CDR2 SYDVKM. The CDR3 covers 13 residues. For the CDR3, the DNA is TGTGCCAGCAGTTTTAAGGGGCGGGAGACCCAGTACTTC. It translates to CASSFKGRETQYF.

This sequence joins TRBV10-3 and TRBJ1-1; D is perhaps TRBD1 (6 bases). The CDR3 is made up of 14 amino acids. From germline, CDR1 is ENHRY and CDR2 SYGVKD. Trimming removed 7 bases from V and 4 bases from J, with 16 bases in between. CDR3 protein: CAITPLVGGTEAFF. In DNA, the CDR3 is TGTGCCATCACCCCGCTCGTAGGGGGCACTGAAGCTTTCTTT.

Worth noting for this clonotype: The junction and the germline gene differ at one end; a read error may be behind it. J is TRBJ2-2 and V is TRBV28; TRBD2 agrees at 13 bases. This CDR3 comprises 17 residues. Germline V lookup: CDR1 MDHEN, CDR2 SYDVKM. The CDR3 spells CVSSLTSGRVYTGELFF. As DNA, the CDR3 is TGTGTCAGCAGTCTAACTAGCGGGAGGGTCTACACCGGGGAGCTGTTTTTT.

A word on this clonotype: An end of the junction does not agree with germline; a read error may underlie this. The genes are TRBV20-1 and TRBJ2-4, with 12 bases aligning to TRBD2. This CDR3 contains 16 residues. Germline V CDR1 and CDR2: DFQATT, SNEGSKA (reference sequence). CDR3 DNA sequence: TGCAGTGCTGGGACTAGCGGGTTCTTAGCCAAAAACACTCAGTACTTC. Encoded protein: CSAGTSGFLAKNTQYF.

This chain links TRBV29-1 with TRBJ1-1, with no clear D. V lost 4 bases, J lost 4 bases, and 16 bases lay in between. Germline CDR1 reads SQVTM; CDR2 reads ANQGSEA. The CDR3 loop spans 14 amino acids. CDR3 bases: TGCAGCGTTGGGCCCCCTTGGGGAGGCACTGAAGCTTTCTTT. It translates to CSVGPPWGGTEAFF.

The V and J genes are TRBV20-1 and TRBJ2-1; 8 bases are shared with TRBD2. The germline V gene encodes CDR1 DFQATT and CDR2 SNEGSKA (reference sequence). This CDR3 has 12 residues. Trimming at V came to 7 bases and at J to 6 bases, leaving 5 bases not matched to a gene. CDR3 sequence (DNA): TGCAGTGTGGCGGGAGGTGGCAATGAGCAGTTCTTC. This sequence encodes CSVAGGGNEQFF.

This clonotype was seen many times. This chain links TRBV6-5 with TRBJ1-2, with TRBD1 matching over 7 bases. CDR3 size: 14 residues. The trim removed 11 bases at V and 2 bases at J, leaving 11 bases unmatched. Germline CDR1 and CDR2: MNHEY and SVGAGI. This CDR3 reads CACRPGQPNYGYTF. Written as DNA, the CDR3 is TGTGCCTGCCGACCGGGACAGCCGAACTATGGCTACACCTTC.

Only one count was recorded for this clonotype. The CDR3 nucleotides read TGTGCCAGCATACCGATAGCGGGGGGGTACAATGAGCAGTTCTTC. This translates into CASIPIAGGYNEQFF. The genes are TRBV11-2 and TRBJ2-1; 11 nucleotides align to TRBD2. This CDR3 region has 15 residues. Germline V CDR1 and CDR2: SGHAT, FQNNGV. With 7 bases clipped from V and 4 bases from J, the junction kept 6 bases outside the gene matches.

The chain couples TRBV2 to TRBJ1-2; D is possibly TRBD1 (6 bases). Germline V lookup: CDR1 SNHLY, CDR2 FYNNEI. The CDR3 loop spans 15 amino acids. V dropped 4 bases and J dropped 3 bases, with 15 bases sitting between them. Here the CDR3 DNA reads TGTGCCAGCAGTGGACGAGACAGGAGCCACTATGGCTACACCTTC. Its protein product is CASSGRDRSHYGYTF.

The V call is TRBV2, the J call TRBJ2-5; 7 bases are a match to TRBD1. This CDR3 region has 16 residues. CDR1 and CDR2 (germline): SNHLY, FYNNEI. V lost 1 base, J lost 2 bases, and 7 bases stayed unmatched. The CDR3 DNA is TGTGCCAGCAGTGAAGTGTGGGACAGCCTACAAGAGACCCAGTACTTC. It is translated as CASSEVWDSLQETQYF.

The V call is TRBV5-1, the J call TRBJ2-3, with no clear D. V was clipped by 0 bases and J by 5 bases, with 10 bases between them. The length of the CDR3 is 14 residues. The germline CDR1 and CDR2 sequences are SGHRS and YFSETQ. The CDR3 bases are TGCGCCAGCAGCTTGGTGTTCGGGCGAGATACGCAGTATTTT. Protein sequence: CASSLVFGRDTQYF.

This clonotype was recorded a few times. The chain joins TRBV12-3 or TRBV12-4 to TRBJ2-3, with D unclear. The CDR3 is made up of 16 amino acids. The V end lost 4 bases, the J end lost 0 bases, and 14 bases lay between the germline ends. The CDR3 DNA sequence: TGTGCCAGCAGTTCGGACGAGGACCTTAGCACAGATACGCAGTATTTT. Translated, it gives CASSSDEDLSTDTQYF.

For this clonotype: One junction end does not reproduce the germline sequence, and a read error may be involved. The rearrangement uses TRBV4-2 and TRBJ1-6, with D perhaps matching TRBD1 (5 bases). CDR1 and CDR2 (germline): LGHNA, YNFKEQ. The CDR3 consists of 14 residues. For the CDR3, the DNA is TGTGCCAGCAGCCAACAGGGCTATAATTCACCCCCCCACTTT. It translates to CASSQQGYNSPPHF.

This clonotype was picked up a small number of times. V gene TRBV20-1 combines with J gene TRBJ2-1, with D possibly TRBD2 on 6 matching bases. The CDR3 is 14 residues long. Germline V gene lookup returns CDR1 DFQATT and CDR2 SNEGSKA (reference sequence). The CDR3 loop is CSGSGDHFYNEQFF. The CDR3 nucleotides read TGCAGCGGTTCGGGAGACCACTTCTACAATGAGCAGTTCTTC.